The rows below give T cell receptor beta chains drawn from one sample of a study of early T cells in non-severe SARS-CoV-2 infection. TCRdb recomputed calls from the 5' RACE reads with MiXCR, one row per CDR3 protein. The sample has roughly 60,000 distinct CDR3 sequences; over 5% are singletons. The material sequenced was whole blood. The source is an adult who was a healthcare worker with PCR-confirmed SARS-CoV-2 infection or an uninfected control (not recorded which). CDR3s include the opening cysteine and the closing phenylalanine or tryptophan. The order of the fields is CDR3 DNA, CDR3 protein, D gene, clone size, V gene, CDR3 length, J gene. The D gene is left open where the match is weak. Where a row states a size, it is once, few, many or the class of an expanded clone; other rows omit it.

cdr3_nt: TGTGCCAGCAGCGGCGGGGGGATAAGCTCCTACGAGCAGTACTTC; cdr3_aa: CASSGGGISSYEQYF; d_call: TRBD2; clone_size: .; v_call: TRBV7-2; cdr3_length: 15; j_call: TRBJ2-7
cdr3_nt: TGTGCCAGCAGTTACTCTCGCCGGGGCACAGATACGCAGTATTTT; cdr3_aa: CASSYSRRGTDTQYF; d_call: .; clone_size: many; v_call: TRBV6-5; cdr3_length: 15; j_call: TRBJ2-3
cdr3_nt: TGTGCCAGCAGTCCGACTAACCTAGCCAAAAACATTCAGTACTTC; cdr3_aa: CASSPTNLAKNIQYF; d_call: .; clone_size: .; v_call: TRBV12-3/TRBV12-4; cdr3_length: 15; j_call: TRBJ2-4
cdr3_nt: TGTGCCACCCGGGACTCCGGCACAGATACGCAGTATTTT; cdr3_aa: CATRDSGTDTQYF; d_call: .; clone_size: many; v_call: TRBV7-2; cdr3_length: 13; j_call: TRBJ2-3
cdr3_nt: TGTGCCAGCAGCCCGGGGTCTATAAACAATGAGCAGTTCTTC; cdr3_aa: CASSPGSINNEQFF; d_call: .; clone_size: many; v_call: TRBV12-3/TRBV12-4; cdr3_length: 14; j_call: TRBJ2-1
cdr3_nt: TGTGCCAGCAGCTCTCAGGGGCTCGGGCAGCCCCAGCATTTT; cdr3_aa: CASSSQGLGQPQHF; d_call: .; clone_size: many; v_call: TRBV12-3/TRBV12-4; cdr3_length: 14; j_call: TRBJ1-5
cdr3_nt: TGTGCCAGCAGTGCGAGCGGGGGGACCTACGAGCAGTACTTC; cdr3_aa: CASSASGGTYEQYF; d_call: TRBD2; clone_size: few; v_call: TRBV12-3/TRBV12-4; cdr3_length: 14; j_call: TRBJ2-7
cdr3_nt: TGTGCCAGCAGCCCCCGGGGGGCCGGCTACAATGAGCAGTTCTTC; cdr3_aa: CASSPRGAGYNEQFF; d_call: .; clone_size: few; v_call: TRBV7-9; cdr3_length: 15; j_call: TRBJ2-1
cdr3_nt: TGTGCCAGCAGTGAAGAGATGACACCCTACAATGAGCAGTTCTTC; cdr3_aa: CASSEEMTPYNEQFF; d_call: .; clone_size: many; v_call: TRBV2; cdr3_length: 15; j_call: TRBJ2-1
cdr3_nt: TGTGCCAGCAGTGAAGCGCCCCCTCCGTCGGGGTTCGCCGGGGAGCTGTTTTTT; cdr3_aa: CASSEAPPPSGFAGELFF; d_call: .; clone_size: many; v_call: TRBV2; cdr3_length: 18; j_call: TRBJ2-2
cdr3_nt: TGTGCCAGCAGTTACGGTCAGTACTACGAGCAGTACTTC; cdr3_aa: CASSYGQYYEQYF; d_call: .; clone_size: few; v_call: TRBV6-5; cdr3_length: 13; j_call: TRBJ2-7
cdr3_nt: TGTGCCAGCTCATCCGACCGCAATCAGCCCCAGCATTTT; cdr3_aa: CASSSDRNQPQHF; d_call: .; clone_size: many; v_call: TRBV18; cdr3_length: 13; j_call: TRBJ1-5
cdr3_nt: TGTGCCAGCTCACGTGAGGTTTCGGAAAAACTGTTTTTT; cdr3_aa: CASSREVSEKLFF; d_call: .; clone_size: many; v_call: TRBV18; cdr3_length: 13; j_call: TRBJ1-4
cdr3_nt: TGCGCCAGCATTCACCCGGGGAGGGTCTCTAGCACAGATACGCAGTATTTT; cdr3_aa: CASIHPGRVSSTDTQYF; d_call: TRBD2; clone_size: few; v_call: TRBV10-1; cdr3_length: 17; j_call: TRBJ2-3
cdr3_nt: TGTGCCAGCAGTTTATTCGGGACAGCCCTTAAGTTCTTC; cdr3_aa: CASSLFGTALKFF; d_call: TRBD1; clone_size: .; v_call: TRBV27; cdr3_length: 13; j_call: TRBJ2-1
cdr3_nt: TGTGCCAGCAGCAAGGACAGGGGACTTTACTCTATCTATGGCTACACCTTC; cdr3_aa: CASSKDRGLYSIYGYTF; d_call: TRBD1; clone_size: many; v_call: TRBV11-3; cdr3_length: 17; j_call: TRBJ1-2
cdr3_nt: TGCAGCCCCCCGGGACAGGGGATCCCTGAAGCTTTCTTT; cdr3_aa: CSPPGQGIPEAFF; d_call: TRBD1; clone_size: many; v_call: TRBV29-1; cdr3_length: 13; j_call: TRBJ1-1
cdr3_nt: TGCGCCAGCGGACCGGGACAGTCGAATCAGCCCCAGCATTTT; cdr3_aa: CASGPGQSNQPQHF; d_call: TRBD1; clone_size: .; v_call: TRBV27; cdr3_length: 14; j_call: TRBJ1-5
cdr3_nt: TGTGCCAGCAGGGCCGGACTAGCGGGAGACGATGAGCAGTTCTTC; cdr3_aa: CASRAGLAGDDEQFF; d_call: TRBD2; clone_size: .; v_call: TRBV2; cdr3_length: 15; j_call: TRBJ2-1
cdr3_nt: TGTGCCAGCTCACCGGCAGGGGGCTCCTACGAGCAGTACTTC; cdr3_aa: CASSPAGGSYEQYF; d_call: TRBD1; clone_size: few; v_call: TRBV18; cdr3_length: 14; j_call: TRBJ2-7
cdr3_nt: TGCGCCAGCAGCCAAGGCTGGGGCCGAAACACCGGGGAGCTGTTTTTT; cdr3_aa: CASSQGWGRNTGELFF; d_call: .; clone_size: few; v_call: TRBV4-1; cdr3_length: 16; j_call: TRBJ2-2
cdr3_nt: TGTGCCAGCAGTTTGACCTTACAACGCAATCAGCCCCAGCATTTT; cdr3_aa: CASSLTLQRNQPQHF; d_call: .; clone_size: many; v_call: TRBV12-3/TRBV12-4; cdr3_length: 15; j_call: TRBJ1-5
cdr3_nt: TGTGCCAGCACCCTAGATCCGGGGGCGTCCGAGCAGTACTTC; cdr3_aa: CASTLDPGASEQYF; d_call: .; clone_size: many; v_call: TRBV28; cdr3_length: 14; j_call: TRBJ2-7
cdr3_nt: TGTGCCAGCAGTTCGACAGGGGGCTTGGTCTATGGCTACACCTTC; cdr3_aa: CASSSTGGLVYGYTF; d_call: TRBD1; clone_size: many; v_call: TRBV12-3/TRBV12-4; cdr3_length: 15; j_call: TRBJ1-2
cdr3_nt: TGTGCCAGCAGTTCGTTAGGCGAGCAGTACTTC; cdr3_aa: CASSSLGEQYF; d_call: .; clone_size: few; v_call: TRBV27; cdr3_length: 11; j_call: TRBJ2-7
cdr3_nt: TGTGCCATCACCGGTTTAGTCCGGGCTAGCGAAAAGGAAGAGACCCAGTACTTC; cdr3_aa: CAITGLVRASEKEETQYF; d_call: .; clone_size: many; v_call: TRBV10-3; cdr3_length: 18; j_call: TRBJ2-5
cdr3_nt: TGCGCCAGCAGCCGCATTCAGGTATCCGGGGAGCTGTTTTTT; cdr3_aa: CASSRIQVSGELFF; d_call: .; clone_size: few; v_call: TRBV5-1; cdr3_length: 14; j_call: TRBJ2-2
cdr3_nt: TGTGCCAGTAGTCCCTTGACTAGCGGCTCCTCCTACGAGCAGTACTTC; cdr3_aa: CASSPLTSGSSYEQYF; d_call: TRBD2; clone_size: .; v_call: TRBV19; cdr3_length: 16; j_call: TRBJ2-7